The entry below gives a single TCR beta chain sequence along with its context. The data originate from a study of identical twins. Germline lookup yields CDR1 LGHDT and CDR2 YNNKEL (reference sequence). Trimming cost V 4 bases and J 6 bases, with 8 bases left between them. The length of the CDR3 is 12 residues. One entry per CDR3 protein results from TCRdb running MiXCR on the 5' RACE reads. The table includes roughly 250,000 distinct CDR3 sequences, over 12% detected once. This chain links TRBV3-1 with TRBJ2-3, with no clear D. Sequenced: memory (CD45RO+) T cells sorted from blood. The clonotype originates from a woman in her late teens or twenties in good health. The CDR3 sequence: CASSLVWDTQYF. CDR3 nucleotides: TGTGCCAGCAGCCTAGTCTGGGATACGCAGTATTTT.